This record covers a single T cell receptor (beta chain). Its antigen is not yet known. Per-base quality was not reported, and no clone a single base away is much larger than it. The data are from a study of T cell responses to AZD1222 COVID-19 vaccine (dated by TCRdb to about 2021). For context, the study as a whole: TCR sequencing covered 230 or so trial participants: 200 to 210 given two doses of AZD1222 and 26 given two doses of MenACWY control vaccine. Enrollment into the trials was organized by age into subgroups of 18-55, 56-69 and 70-plus years, and those subgroups contained roughly 150, 30 and 60 TCR-sequenced participants, respectively.

The CDR3 regions of human TCRbeta chains were analyzed by immunosequencing. Concerning the study's data processing: TCRs in the repertoires were compared against a reference library of SARS-CoV-2-specific TCRs that had been generated with the MIRA antigen-specificity platform. Breadth was defined as the fraction of unique TCRs that were SARS-CoV-2-associated. Depth was defined as the fraction of total T cells that were SARS-CoV-2-associated. Using the MIRA data, every spike-specific TCR was mapped to the spike region that the TCR reacted to and assigned to either a CD4 or a CD8 class. Log10-transformed breadth and depth values were compared by one-way ANOVA with Sidak's multiple comparisons tests. The source is immuneACCESS, and TCRdb retained only in-frame sequences with V and J called. Part of the clones is not carried over; for the studies checked, unresolved V genes explain less than half of this, and the remainder is unexplained. The DNA gave D and trimming, while V, J and clone size come from that table. This sample holds 150,000 to 200,000 clones; around 94% were observed only once. The ten largest clones capture 4.5% to 5.5% of the sample.

Sample time point, as interpreted from the label and publication: about 28 days (+/-7) after the second vaccine dose. AZD1222 recipients given second doses at about 4 weeks or at about 12 weeks were pooled, since spike-specific TCR depth and breadth were not found to differ between the two schedules. Samples from vaccinated people were obtained from the UK trials COV001 and COV002, which included a single-blind randomized controlled phase 2/3 trial of AZD1222 (ChAdOx1 nCoV-19) in healthy adults. For TCRbeta chain sequencing, PBMC samples from trial participants were taken at day 0 and at day 28 after the second dose. V is clipped by 5 bases and J by 6 bases, and the sequence between their germline boundaries is 20 bases long. Reading the germline V gene gives CDR1 MNHEY and CDR2 SVGEGT. The CDR3 runs 15 residues from the cysteine to the phenylalanine. Solely the CDR3 DNA is kept, with 45 bases framed from the first base.

What the research found in general, with its limitations: In the small 56-69-year group, the increase in depth fell short of significance, most likely because of low power. After two AZD1222 doses, both the breadth and the depth of spike-specific TCRs were significantly higher than at day 0 and than in MenACWY recipients. Because no day 14 peak-response samples were available, the repertoires could be characterized only after the peak T cell response. Most participants were white British and females outnumbered males, and the authors suggested that clonal diversity may have been underestimated. Nearly half of unique spike-specific TCRs reportedly recognized epitopes outside regions mutated in the B.1.351 and B.1.1.7 variants. Vaccine-associated CD4 TCRs spanned the whole spike protein, with dominant responses in regions 160-218 and 743-854. Conclusions about previously exposed vaccinees are limited, since just six AZD1222 recipients were seropositive for SARS-CoV-2 at baseline.

This TCR was sampled from an adult who received the AZD1222 COVID-19 vaccine. The V and J segments used are TRBV6-2 or TRBV6-3 and TRBJ2-7; TRBD2 might be the D gene, on 6 matching bases. Here the sequenced sample was peripheral blood, taken 28 days after the second AZD1222 dose. The DNA reads TGTGCCAGCAGTACCCCCGCGGGACCCAAGGGCGAGCAGTACTTC. Protein translation: CASSTPAGPKGEQYF.